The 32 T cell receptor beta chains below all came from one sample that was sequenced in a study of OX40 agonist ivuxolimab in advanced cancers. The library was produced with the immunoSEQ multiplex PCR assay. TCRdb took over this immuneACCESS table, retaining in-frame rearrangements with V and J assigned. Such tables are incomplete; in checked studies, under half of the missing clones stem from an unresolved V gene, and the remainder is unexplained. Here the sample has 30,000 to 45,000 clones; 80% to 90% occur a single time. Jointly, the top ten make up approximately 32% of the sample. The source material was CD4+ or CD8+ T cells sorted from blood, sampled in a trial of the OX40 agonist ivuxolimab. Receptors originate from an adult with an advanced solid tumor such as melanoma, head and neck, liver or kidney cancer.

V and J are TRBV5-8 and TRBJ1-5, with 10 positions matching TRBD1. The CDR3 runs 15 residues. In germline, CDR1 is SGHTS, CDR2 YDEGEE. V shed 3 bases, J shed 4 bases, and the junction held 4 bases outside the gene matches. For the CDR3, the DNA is TGTGCCAGCAGCTGGACAGGGGGAGTGAATCAGCCCCAGCATTTT. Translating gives CASSWTGGVNQPQHF.

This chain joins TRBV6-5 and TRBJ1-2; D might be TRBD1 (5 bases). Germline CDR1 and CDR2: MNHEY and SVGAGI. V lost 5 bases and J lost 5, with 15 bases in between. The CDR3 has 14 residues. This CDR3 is CASSKRREGYGYTF. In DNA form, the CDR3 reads TGTGCCAGCAGTAAAAGAAGGGAGGGGTATGGCTACACCTTC.

In DNA form, the CDR3 reads TGTGCCAGCAGTCTTACAGGGTTCCCCTACGAGCAGTACTTC. Residues: CASSLTGFPYEQYF. The chain links TRBV7-9 to TRBJ2-7; D perhaps matches TRBD1 (6 bases). The ends were cut back, 6 bases at V and 2 bases at J, with 14 bases in the middle. CDR3 length: 14 residues. Germline V gene sequence: CDR1 SEHNR, CDR2 FQNEAQ (reference sequence).

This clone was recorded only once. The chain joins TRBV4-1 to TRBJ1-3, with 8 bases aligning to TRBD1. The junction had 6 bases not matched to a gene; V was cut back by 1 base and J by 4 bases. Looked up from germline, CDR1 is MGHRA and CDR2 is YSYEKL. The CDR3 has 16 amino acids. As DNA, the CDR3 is TGCGCCAGCAGCCAAGCCCCTCGGGACAGGGGAAACACCATATATTTT. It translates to CASSQAPRDRGNTIYF.

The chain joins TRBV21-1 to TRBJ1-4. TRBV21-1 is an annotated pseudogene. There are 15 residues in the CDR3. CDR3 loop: CASSKAGGPDEKLFF. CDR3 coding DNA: TGTGCCAGCAGCAAAGCGGGGGGGCCAGATGAAAAACTGTTTTTT.

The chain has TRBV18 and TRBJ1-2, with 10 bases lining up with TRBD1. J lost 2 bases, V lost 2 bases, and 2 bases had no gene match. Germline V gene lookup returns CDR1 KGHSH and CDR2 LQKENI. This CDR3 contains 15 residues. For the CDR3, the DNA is TGTGCCAGCTCACCATCGGGACAGGGGAACTATGGCTACACCTTC. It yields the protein CASSPSGQGNYGYTF.

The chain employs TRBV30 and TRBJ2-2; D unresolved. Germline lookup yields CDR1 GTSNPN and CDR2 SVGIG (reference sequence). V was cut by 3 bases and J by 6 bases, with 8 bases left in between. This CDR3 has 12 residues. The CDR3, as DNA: TGTGCCTGGAGAGCAGGTCCCGGGGAGCTGTTTTTT. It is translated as CAWRAGPGELFF.

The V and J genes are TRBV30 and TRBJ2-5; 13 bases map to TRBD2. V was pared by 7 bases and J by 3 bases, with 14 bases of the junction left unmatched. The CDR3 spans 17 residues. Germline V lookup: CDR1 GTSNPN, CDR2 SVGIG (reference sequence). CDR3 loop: CAYNHRLAGGPKETQYF. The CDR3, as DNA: TGTGCCTACAATCACAGACTAGCGGGAGGCCCTAAAGAGACCCAGTACTTC.

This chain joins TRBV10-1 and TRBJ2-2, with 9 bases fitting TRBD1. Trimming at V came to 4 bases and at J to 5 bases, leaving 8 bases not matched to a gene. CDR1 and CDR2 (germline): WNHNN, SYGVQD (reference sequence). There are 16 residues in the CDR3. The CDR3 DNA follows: TGCGCCAGCAGTGCCCGCCGGGACAGGGTTACCGGGGAGCTGTTTTTT. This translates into CASSARRDRVTGELFF.

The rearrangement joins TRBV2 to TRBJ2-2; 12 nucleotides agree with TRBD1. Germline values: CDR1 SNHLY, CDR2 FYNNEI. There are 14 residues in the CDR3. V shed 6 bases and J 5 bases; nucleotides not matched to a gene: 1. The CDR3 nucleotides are TGTGCCAGCAGGGGACAGGGGGCGACCGGGGAGCTGTTTTTT. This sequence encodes CASRGQGATGELFF.

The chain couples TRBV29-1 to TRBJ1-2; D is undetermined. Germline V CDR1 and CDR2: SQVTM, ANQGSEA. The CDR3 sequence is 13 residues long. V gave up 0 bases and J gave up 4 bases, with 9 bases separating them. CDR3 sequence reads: CSVEDIGIYGYTF. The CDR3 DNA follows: TGCAGCGTTGAAGATATAGGGATCTATGGCTACACCTTC.

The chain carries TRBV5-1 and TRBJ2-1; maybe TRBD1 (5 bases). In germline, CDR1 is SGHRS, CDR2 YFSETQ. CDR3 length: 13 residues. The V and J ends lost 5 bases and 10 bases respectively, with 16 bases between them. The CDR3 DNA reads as TGCGCCAGCAGTAGTACTCGACAGAGCGAGCAGTTCTTC. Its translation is CASSSTRQSEQFF.

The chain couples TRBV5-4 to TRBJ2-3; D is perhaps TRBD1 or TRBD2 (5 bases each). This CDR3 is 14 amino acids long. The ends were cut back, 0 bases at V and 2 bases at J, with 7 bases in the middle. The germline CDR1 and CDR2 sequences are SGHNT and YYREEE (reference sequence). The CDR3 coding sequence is TGTGCCAGCAGCTTGGGAGGGGACACAGATACGCAGTATTTT. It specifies CASSLGGDTDTQYF. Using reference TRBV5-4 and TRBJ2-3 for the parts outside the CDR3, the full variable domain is ETGVTQSPTHLIKTRGQQVTLRCSSQSGHNTVSWYQQALGQGPQFIFQYYREEENGRGNFPPRFSGLQFPNYSSELNVNALELDDSALYLCASSLGGDTDTQYFGPGTRLTVL.

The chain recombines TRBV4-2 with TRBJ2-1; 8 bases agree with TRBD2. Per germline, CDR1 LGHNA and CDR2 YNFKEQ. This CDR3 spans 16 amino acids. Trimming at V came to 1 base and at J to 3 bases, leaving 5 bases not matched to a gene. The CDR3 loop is CASSQAPGGLYNEQFF. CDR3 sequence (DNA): TGTGCCAGCAGCCAAGCGCCGGGAGGGCTCTACAATGAGCAGTTCTTC.

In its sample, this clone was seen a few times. The CDR3 region has the DNA TGCGCCAGCAGCTTGGAGGGCGGTCAAGAGACCCAGTACTTC. Translated: CASSLEGGQETQYF. The J gene is TRBJ2-5, the V gene TRBV5-1, with no clear D. V was cut by 0 bases and J by 2 bases, with 8 bases left in between. The V gene's germline CDR1 is SGHRS and CDR2 YFSETQ. CDR3 size: 14 residues. The complete variable domain, with remaining parts taken from reference TRBV5-1 and TRBJ2-5, reads KAGVTQTPRYLIKTRGQQVTLSCSPISGHRSVSWYQQTPGQGLQFLFEYFSETQRNKGNFPGRFSGRQFSNSRSEMNVSTLELGDSALYLCASSLEGGQETQYFGPGTRLLVL.

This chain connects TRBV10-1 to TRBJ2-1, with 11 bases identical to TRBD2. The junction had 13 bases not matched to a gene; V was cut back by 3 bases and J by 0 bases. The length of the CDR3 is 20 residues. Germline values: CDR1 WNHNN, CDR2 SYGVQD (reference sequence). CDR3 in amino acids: CASSDYAGLADPSSYNEQFF. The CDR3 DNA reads TGCGCCAGCAGTGACTATGCGGGACTAGCGGACCCAAGCTCCTACAATGAGCAGTTCTTC.

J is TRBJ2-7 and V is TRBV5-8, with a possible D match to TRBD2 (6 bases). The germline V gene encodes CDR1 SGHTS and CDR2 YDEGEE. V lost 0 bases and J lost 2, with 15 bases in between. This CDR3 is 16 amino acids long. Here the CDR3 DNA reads TGTGCCAGCAGCTTGGGTGGGGGGACCCAAACCTACGAGCAGTACTTC. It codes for CASSLGGGTQTYEQYF.

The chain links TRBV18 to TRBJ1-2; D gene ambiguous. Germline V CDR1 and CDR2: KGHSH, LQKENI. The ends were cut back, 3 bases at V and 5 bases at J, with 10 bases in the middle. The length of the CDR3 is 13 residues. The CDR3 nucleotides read TGTGCCAGCTCACCGGGGTCTGATTATGGCTACACCTTC. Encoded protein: CASSPGSDYGYTF.

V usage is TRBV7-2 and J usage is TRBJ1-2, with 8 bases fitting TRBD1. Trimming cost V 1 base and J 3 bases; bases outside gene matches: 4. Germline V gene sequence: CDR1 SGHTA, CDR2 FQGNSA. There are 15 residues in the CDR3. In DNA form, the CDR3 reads TGTGCCAGCAGCTTAGATCCAGGGGGCGACTATGGCTACACCTTC. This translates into CASSLDPGGDYGYTF.

The CDR3 DNA follows: TGTGCCTGGAGTGCGCCCGTTTGGGCTACCGGGGAGCTGTTTTTT. Amino acid sequence: CAWSAPVWATGELFF. The chain uses TRBV30 and TRBJ2-2; D not resolved. Germline CDR1 GTSNPN, CDR2 SVGIG (reference sequence). With 1 base removed from V and 5 bases from J, the gap between germline ends came to 14 bases. The CDR3 sequence is 15 residues long.

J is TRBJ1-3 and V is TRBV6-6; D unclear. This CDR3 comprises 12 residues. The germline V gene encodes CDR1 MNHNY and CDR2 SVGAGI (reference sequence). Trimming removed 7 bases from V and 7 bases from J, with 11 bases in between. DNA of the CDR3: TGTGCCAGCACACCCTCAAGGAACACCATATATTTT. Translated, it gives CASTPSRNTIYF.

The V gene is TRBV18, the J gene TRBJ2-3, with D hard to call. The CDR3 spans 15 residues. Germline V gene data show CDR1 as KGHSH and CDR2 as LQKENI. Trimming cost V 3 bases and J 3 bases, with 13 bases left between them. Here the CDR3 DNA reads TGTGCCAGCTCACCGGGGTCCGTGTGGACAGATACGCAGTATTTT. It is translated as CASSPGSVWTDTQYF.

DNA of the CDR3: TGTGCCAGCAGCTTGGGTATGGCCGGGAATGAGCAGTTCTTC. This sequence encodes CASSLGMAGNEQFF. The chain uses TRBV7-9 and TRBJ2-1; D is undetermined. CDR1 and CDR2 from the germline V gene are SEHNR and FQNEAQ (reference sequence). CDR3 length equals 14 residues. The V gene lost 3 bases and the J gene lost 7 bases, with 13 bases spanning the gap. Together with reference TRBV7-9 and TRBJ2-1, the CDR3 gives the full variable domain: DTGVSQNPRHKITKRGQNVTFRCDPISEHNRLYWYRQTLGQGPEFLTYFQNEAQLEKSRLLSDRFSAERPKGSFSTLEIQRTEQGDSAMYLCASSLGMAGNEQFFGPGTRLTVL.

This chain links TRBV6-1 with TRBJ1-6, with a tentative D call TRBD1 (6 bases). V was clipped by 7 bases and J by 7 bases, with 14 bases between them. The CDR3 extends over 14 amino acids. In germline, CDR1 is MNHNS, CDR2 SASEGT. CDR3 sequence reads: CASTRAQGNSPLHF. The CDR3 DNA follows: TGTGCCAGCACCAGGGCGCAGGGGAATTCACCCCTCCACTTT.

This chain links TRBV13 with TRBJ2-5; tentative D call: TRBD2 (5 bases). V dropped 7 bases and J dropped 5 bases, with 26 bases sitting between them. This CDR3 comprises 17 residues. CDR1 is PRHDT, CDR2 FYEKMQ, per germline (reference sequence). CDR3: CASNPWVGEGRKETQYF. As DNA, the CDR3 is TGTGCCAGCAACCCATGGGTCGGTGAGGGTCGCAAGGAGACCCAGTACTTC.

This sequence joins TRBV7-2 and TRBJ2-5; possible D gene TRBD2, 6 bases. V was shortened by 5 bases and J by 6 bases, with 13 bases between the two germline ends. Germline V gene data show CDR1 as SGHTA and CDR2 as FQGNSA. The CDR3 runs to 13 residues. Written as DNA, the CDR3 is TGTGCCAGCAGCCCCAGGACTACCCAGACCCAGTACTTC. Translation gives CASSPRTTQTQYF.

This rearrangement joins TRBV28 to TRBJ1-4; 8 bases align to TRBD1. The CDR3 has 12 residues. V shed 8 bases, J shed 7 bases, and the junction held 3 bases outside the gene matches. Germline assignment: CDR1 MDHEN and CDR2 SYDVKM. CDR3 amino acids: CASGQGFEKLFF. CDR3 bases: TGTGCCAGCGGACAGGGATTTGAAAAACTGTTTTTT.

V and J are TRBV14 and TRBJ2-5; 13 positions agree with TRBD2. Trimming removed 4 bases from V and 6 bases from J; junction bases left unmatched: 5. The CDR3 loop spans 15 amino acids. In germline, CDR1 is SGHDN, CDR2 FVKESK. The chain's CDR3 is CASSPRLAGGQTQYF. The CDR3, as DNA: TGTGCCAGCAGCCCGAGACTAGCGGGGGGTCAGACCCAGTACTTC.

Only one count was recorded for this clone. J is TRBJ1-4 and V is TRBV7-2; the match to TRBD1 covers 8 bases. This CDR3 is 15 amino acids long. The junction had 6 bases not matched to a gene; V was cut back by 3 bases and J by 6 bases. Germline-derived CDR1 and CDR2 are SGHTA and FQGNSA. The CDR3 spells CASSFWTGRDEKLFF. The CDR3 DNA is TGTGCCAGCAGCTTTTGGACAGGGAGGGATGAAAAACTGTTTTTT.

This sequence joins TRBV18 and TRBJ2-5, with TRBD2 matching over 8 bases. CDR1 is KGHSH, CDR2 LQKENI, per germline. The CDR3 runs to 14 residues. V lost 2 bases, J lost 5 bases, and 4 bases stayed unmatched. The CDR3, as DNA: TGTGCCAGCTCACCAAGCGGGAGTGGGGAGACCCAGTACTTC. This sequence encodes CASSPSGSGETQYF. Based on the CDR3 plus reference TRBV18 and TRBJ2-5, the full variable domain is NAGVMQNPRHLVRRRGQEARLRCSPMKGHSHVYWYRQLPEEGLKFMVYLQKENIIDESGMPKERFSAEFPKEGPSILRIQQVVRGDSAAYFCASSPSGSGETQYFGPGTRLLVL.

CDR3: CASTSGTQGNTGELFF. In nucleotides, the CDR3 is TGTGCCAGCACCTCAGGGACTCAGGGAAACACCGGGGAGCTGTTTTTT. The rearrangement uses TRBV7-3 and TRBJ2-2, with D perhaps matching TRBD2 (6 bases). The CDR3 extends over 16 amino acids. V was trimmed by 7 bases and J by 2 bases, leaving 17 bases between them. Germline loops: CDR1 SGHTA, CDR2 FQGTGA.

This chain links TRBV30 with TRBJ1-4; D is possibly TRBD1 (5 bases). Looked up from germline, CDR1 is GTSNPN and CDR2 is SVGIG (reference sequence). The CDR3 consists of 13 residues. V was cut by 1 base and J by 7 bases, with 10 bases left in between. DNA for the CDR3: TGTGCCTGGAGTGGTCAGGGCGGTGAAAAACTGTTTTTT. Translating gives CAWSGQGGEKLFF.